A single TCR beta chain is shown here with its context. Original methodology: How many nucleated cells were present was estimated from reference gene primer amplification. The repertoire was sequenced with immunoSEQ multiplex PCR; TCRdb's copy has only in-frame clones and lacks some. The V and J calls and the clone size are those of that table, but D and trimming were determined from the DNA. This table holds around 300,000 clones, roughly 90% found once. The record originates from a study of blood T cell repertoires in COVID-19. Sequencing used peripheral blood. This TCR derives from a man in his late teens or twenties with active or convalescent COVID-19.

CDR3 protein: CASSGLAGAQETQYF. Here the CDR3 DNA reads TGTGCCAGCAGTGGTCTAGCGGGGGCCCAAGAGACCCAGTACTTC. The J gene is TRBJ2-5, the V gene TRBV2, with TRBD2 matching over 10 bases. The germline CDR1 and CDR2 sequences are SNHLY and FYNNEI. J lost 1 base, V lost 4 bases, and 3 bases had no gene match. The CDR3 covers 15 residues.